A single T cell receptor beta chain is shown here with its context. Its specific antigen is unknown. Per-base quality was not reported, and no clone a single base away is much larger than it. These data are taken from a study of blood T cell repertoires in COVID-19 (dated by TCRdb to about 2020). Background on the whole study: The collaborator samples originated in the United States, Italy and Spain and spanned the acute and convalescent phases of COVID-19. The material from the prospective study consisted of cDNA or gDNA derived from T cells, B-cell-depleted T cells, or PBMCs. The dataset comprised deeply sampled blood TCRbeta repertoires from subjects exposed to, actively infected with, or recovered from COVID-19. A freely available public database, intended as a resource for researchers studying the immune response to SARS-CoV-2, is where the repertoires were released. The samples were drawn from two sources: the first 160 participants of the ongoing ImmuneRACE study, and fewer than 1,500 subjects contributed by 6 global collaborators. Nearly every sample came with metadata listing a de-identified subject ID, COVID-19 status, age in years and sex. HLA class I and class II types, where available, came from metadata supplied by the sample provider rather than from assay-based typing. Summary of the overall study and its limitations: How much clinical and demographic metadata was included differed by source and by participant, and the metadata was provided uncurated.

The CDR3 starts with the cysteine, ends with the phenylalanine, and has 10 residues. Only CDR3 DNA remains: 30 bases, in frame from the first base. V is shortened by 5 bases, J by 9 bases, and the region joining them spans 8 bases. CDR1 and CDR2, looked up from the germline V gene (reference sequence), are DFQATT and SNEGSKA. Each collaborating institution followed its own protocols to collect whole blood in K2EDTA tubes. Collaborator samples were shipped for TCRbeta analysis as frozen whole blood, isolated PBMCs, or DNA extracted from either sample type. The immunoSEQ Assay, a bias-controlled multiplex PCR, was used to amplify TCRbeta CDR3 regions from genomic DNA. The paper's processing steps were these. The number of nucleated cells in each sample was estimated by amplification of reference gene primers within the assay. To quantify the absolute abundance of each unique TCRbeta CDR3 rearrangement, sequence reads were collapsed and filtered. For each sample, productive Simpson clonality was calculated by taking the square root of Simpson's diversity index across productive rearrangements. The clones in this table, taken by TCRdb from immuneACCESS, are in-frame only. Not every clone is retained; where verified, under half of the shortfall comes from an unresolved V gene, and the cause of the rest is unknown. Clone size and the V and J calls come from that table; the DNA yielded D and trimming. The sample table records more than 200,000 clones; about four fifths of these occur just once. The biggest ten clones account for roughly 9.8% of the sample.

Sequencing input: peripheral blood. The TCR originated in a man older than 75 with acute or convalescent COVID-19. Recombination linked TRBV20-1 to TRBJ2-1, with no confidently assigned D gene. CDR3 region: CSALHGEQFF. The DNA sequence follows: TGCAGTGCTTTACATGGTGAGCAGTTCTTC.